One sample yielded the 24 T cell receptor beta chains listed below, sequenced in a study of T cells in Graves' hyperthyroidism and ophthalmopathy. Researchers took RNA transcripts and amplified the TCR beta CDR3 regions from them. The primer set for the first-round RT-PCR of the TCR CDR3 was HTBI. TCRdb re-analysed the multiplex PCR reads in MiXCR, keeping a single row per CDR3 protein. The sample contains approximately 480,000 distinct CDR3 sequences, less than 25% of which appear only once. The material sequenced was blood. The receptors were sampled from a man between 18 and 29 years old with Graves' hyperthyroidism.

The table lists this clonotype with many counts. The rearrangement joins TRBV15 to TRBJ2-7; perhaps TRBD2 as D (6 bases). V was cut by 3 bases and J by 4 bases, with 10 bases left in between. The germline CDR1 and CDR2 sequences are LNHNV and YYDKDF (reference sequence). The CDR3 is 13 residues long. The CDR3 region has the DNA TGTGCCACCAGCAGCGGGGGTCGGTACGAGCAGTACTTC. As protein: CATSSGGRYEQYF.

This clonotype was counted a few times. The chain recombines TRBV20-1 with TRBJ1-1, with D hard to call. V was shortened by 1 base and J by 2 bases, with 5 bases between the two germline ends. Germline CDR1 is DFQATT and CDR2 is SNEGSKA (reference sequence). This CDR3 is 12 amino acids long. The CDR3 is CSARVANTEAFF. The CDR3 DNA sequence: TGCAGTGCTAGAGTGGCTAACACTGAAGCTTTCTTT.

The sample holds many counts of this clonotype. The chain uses TRBV4-1 and TRBJ1-2; the match to TRBD1 covers 7 bases. Germline CDR1 MGHRA, CDR2 YSYEKL. The CDR3 consists of 14 residues. V shed 4 bases, J shed 8 bases, and the junction held 10 bases outside the gene matches. The CDR3 coding sequence is TGCGCCAGCAGCCCCCAGCAGGGGGTAGCCGGCTACACCTTC. Its translation is CASSPQQGVAGYTF.

This clonotype was recorded at least ten times. The V call is TRBV12-3 or TRBV12-4, the J call TRBJ2-2; 7 bases match TRBD1. The J segment lost 1 base and the V segment lost 6 bases, leaving 8 bases of the junction unmatched. This CDR3 contains 16 residues. The CDR3 coding sequence is TGTGCCAGCAGCCCAGTCGCAGGGGGGAACACCGGGGAGCTGTTTTTT. Encoded protein: CASSPVAGGNTGELFF.

This clonotype was observed many times. Compared with germline, one end of the junction differs, possibly owing to a read error. The chain joins TRBV6-5 to TRBJ2-7; D may be TRBD2 (5 bases). The germline V gene has CDR1 MNHEY and CDR2 SVGAGI. This CDR3 region has 11 residues. CDR3 protein: CASSPGYLPDF. DNA for the CDR3: TGTGCCAGCAGCCCGGGGTATCTTCCGGACTTC.

The rearrangement uses TRBV20-1 and TRBJ1-2, with TRBD1 as a possible D gene (5 bases). This CDR3 comprises 15 residues. The V gene lost 0 bases and the J gene lost 2 bases, with 13 bases spanning the gap. Germline-derived CDR1 and CDR2 are DFQATT and SNEGSKA (reference sequence). CDR3 protein: CSARDGGGGNYGYTF. The CDR3 nucleotides are TGCAGTGCTAGAGATGGTGGGGGGGGAAACTATGGCTACACCTTC.

This clonotype was found many times. J is TRBJ1-5 and V is TRBV28; 10 positions agree with TRBD1. V shed 7 bases, J shed 3 bases, and the junction held 3 bases outside the gene matches. This CDR3 contains 14 residues. Germline V gene lookup returns CDR1 MDHEN and CDR2 SYDVKM. CDR3 in DNA: TGTGCCAGCACGACAGGGGGCATCAATCAGCCCCAGCATTTT. Translated: CASTTGGINQPQHF.

This clonotype has just a few counts. The V call is TRBV9, the J call TRBJ2-2, with a tentative D call TRBD1 (6 bases). The CDR3 has 15 residues. Trimming removed 0 bases from V and 5 bases from J, with 11 bases in between. Germline lookup yields CDR1 SGDLS and CDR2 YYNGEE. CDR3 loop: CASSVAEGGTGELFF. The CDR3 DNA reads as TGTGCCAGCAGCGTAGCCGAAGGGGGAACCGGGGAGCTGTTTTTT.

This clonotype occurred many times. This chain connects TRBV18 to TRBJ1-1, with D hard to call. CDR1 KGHSH and CDR2 LQKENI come from the germline V gene. The CDR3 covers 13 residues. Trimming took off 2 bases at V and 3 bases at J, with 7 bases between the two ends. The CDR3 loop reads CASSPGRDTEAFF. As DNA, the CDR3 is TGTGCCAGCTCACCAGGGAGGGACACTGAAGCTTTCTTT.

The chain couples TRBV11-1 to TRBJ2-7; a weak D match, TRBD1 (6 bases). The length of the CDR3 is 16 residues. Trimming removed 5 bases from V and 4 bases from J, with 21 bases in between. Germline V gives CDR1 SGHAT, CDR2 FQDESV (reference sequence). The CDR3 is CASSAPLGGPGYEQYF. CDR3 sequence (DNA): TGTGCCAGCAGCGCCCCTCTTGGGGGCCCGGGTTACGAGCAGTACTTC.

Here the CDR3 reads CASREGTYETQYF. The CDR3 bases are TGTGCCAGCAGAGAAGGGACTTACGAGACCCAGTACTTC. The V call is TRBV12-3 or TRBV12-4, the J call TRBJ2-5, with D possibly matching TRBD2 (6 bases). The length of the CDR3 is 13 residues. Trimming removed 6 bases from V and 5 bases from J, with 13 bases in between.

This clonotype was observed at least ten times. V gene TRBV20-1 combines with J gene TRBJ2-7; 8 nucleotides align to TRBD1. Trimming took 3 bases from V and 2 from J; bases not matched to a gene: 9. Per the germline V gene, CDR1 is DFQATT and CDR2 is SNEGSKA (reference sequence). The CDR3 has 15 amino acids. CDR3: CSARETGGWTYEQYF. The CDR3 coding sequence is TGCAGTGCTAGGGAAACAGGGGGTTGGACCTACGAGCAGTACTTC.

This clonotype showed up many times. The chain combines TRBV12-3 or TRBV12-4 with TRBJ1-2; TRBD1 matches at 10 bases. The CDR3 length is 13 residues. The trim removed 5 bases at V and 6 bases at J, leaving 3 bases unmatched. The CDR3 region has the DNA TGTGCCAGCAGTCGACAGGGGGCAAATGGCTACACCTTC. This sequence encodes CASSRQGANGYTF.

This clonotype was seen repeatedly, ten times or more. The gene calls are TRBV6-5 and TRBJ1-1, with a possible D match to TRBD1 (6 bases). There are 14 residues in the CDR3. V shed 7 bases and J shed 2 bases, with 14 bases lying between them. Per germline, CDR1 MNHEY and CDR2 SVGAGI. The CDR3 sequence: CASTRTGINTEAFF. CDR3 DNA: TGTGCCAGCACCCGCACAGGGATCAACACTGAAGCTTTCTTT.

This clonotype was found many times. The chain carries TRBV20-1 and TRBJ1-2; no reliable D call. The CDR3 length is 11 residues. V lost 5 bases to trimming and J lost 8 bases, with 12 bases between them. The germline gives CDR1 DFQATT, CDR2 SNEGSKA (reference sequence). The CDR3 DNA reads TGCAGTGCTTCCGGGGAAAAAGGCTACACCTTC. Its protein is CSASGEKGYTF.

This clonotype was picked up many times. This sequence joins TRBV28 and TRBJ2-5; D tentatively reads TRBD1 or TRBD2 (6 bases each). Germline V CDR1 and CDR2: MDHEN, SYDVKM. The CDR3 runs 11 residues. Trimming left V 3 bases short and J 8 bases short, with 7 bases between. For the CDR3, the DNA is TGTGCCAGCAGTTTCGGGGGCACCCAGTACTTC. It is translated as CASSFGGTQYF.

This clonotype was recorded at least ten times. This rearrangement joins TRBV28 to TRBJ1-3; tentative D call: TRBD1 (6 bases). The V gene lost 6 bases and the J gene lost 0 bases, with 12 bases spanning the gap. In germline, CDR1 is MDHEN, CDR2 SYDVKM. The CDR3 length is 15 residues. The DNA for the CDR3 is TGTGCCAGCAGCCACGACAGGAGCTCTGGAAACACCATATATTTT. It yields the protein CASSHDRSSGNTIYF.

This clonotype was counted ten times or more. The J gene is TRBJ1-6, the V gene TRBV30, with D unclear. Germline loops: CDR1 GTSNPN, CDR2 SVGIG (reference sequence). The V end lost 2 bases, the J end lost 10 bases, and 12 bases lay between the germline ends. The CDR3 sequence is 13 residues long. The CDR3 DNA reads TGTGCCTGGAGTCCAACCTTACAATCACCCCTCCACTTT. It encodes CAWSPTLQSPLHF.

This clonotype was recorded many times. The junction departs from germline at one end; a sequencing error may be responsible. The chain carries TRBV20-1 and TRBJ2-4, with 8 bases aligning to TRBD1. CDR1 DFQATT and CDR2 SNEGSKA come from the germline V gene (reference sequence). The CDR3 extends over 13 amino acids. The CDR3 loop is CSATQGGKNIPYF. The CDR3 coding sequence is TGCAGTGCGACACAGGGGGGCAAAAACATTCCGTACTTC.

This rearrangement joins TRBV28 to TRBJ1-5; D possibly corresponds to TRBD1 (5 bases). The CDR3 sequence is 15 residues long. V lost 4 bases, J lost 1 base, and 11 bases lay in between. The germline gives CDR1 MDHEN, CDR2 SYDVKM. CDR3 in amino acids: CASSSDQGSNQPQHF. CDR3 nucleotide sequence: TGTGCCAGCAGTTCTGACCAGGGAAGCAATCAGCCCCAGCATTTT.

The CDR3 sequence is CASGPGDRGGNEQFF. Written as DNA, the CDR3 is TGTGCTAGTGGTCCTGGGGACAGGGGAGGGAATGAGCAGTTCTTC. The rearrangement uses TRBV12-5 and TRBJ2-1; the match to TRBD1 covers 10 bases. V was clipped by 5 bases and J by 7 bases; unmatched bases: 8. The CDR3 length is 15 residues. Germline CDR1 reads LGHNT; CDR2 reads FRNRAP.

The chain has TRBV28 and TRBJ2-7, with a possible D match to TRBD2 (6 bases). Germline V gene sequence: CDR1 MDHEN, CDR2 SYDVKM. The CDR3 spans 14 residues. The V end was cut by 8 bases, the J end by 5 bases, with 19 bases between. The CDR3 here is CASCLGASVDEQYF. Written as DNA, the CDR3 is TGTGCCAGCTGCCTGGGCGCTAGCGTCGACGAGCAGTACTTC.

In its sample, this clonotype was seen many times. The chain recombines TRBV5-1 with TRBJ1-3, with D possibly being TRBD1 (5 bases). Germline V gene lookup returns CDR1 SGHRS and CDR2 YFSETQ. Trimming removed 0 bases from V and 7 bases from J, with 8 bases in between. The CDR3 is 13 residues long. CDR3 in amino acids: CASSLGQRNTIYF. The CDR3 DNA reads TGCGCCAGCAGCTTGGGACAGCGGAACACCATATATTTT.

This clonotype was detected ten times or more. This chain's CDR3 is CASSQGSVGELFF. The CDR3 DNA reads TGTGCCAGCAGCCAGGGGTCGGTCGGGGAGCTGTTTTTT. This chain links TRBV6-1 with TRBJ2-2; tentative D call: TRBD1 (6 bases). Between the trimmed V and J ends, which lost 6 bases and 7 bases, there was a span of 12 bases. Germline lookup yields CDR1 MNHNS and CDR2 SASEGT. This CDR3 region has 13 residues.